The rows below give T cell receptor beta chains drawn from one sample of a study of shared clonotypes between healthy human individuals. The repertoire was sequenced with immunoSEQ multiplex PCR; TCRdb's copy has only in-frame clones and lacks some. This table has some 2 million clones, about 95% appearing once. Sequencing was done on a sample of naive CD8+ T cells sorted from blood. These receptors were taken from a man between 18 and 35 years old in good health. CDR3s include the opening cysteine and the closing phenylalanine or tryptophan. Expanded clones get a size class; other rows say once, few or many, or leave the size out.

cdr3_aa,j_call,v_call,clone_size
CASSRQGDTQYF,TRBJ2-3,TRBV5-6,.
CASREAQGTQPQHF,TRBJ1-5,TRBV2,.
CASSSRQGIEAFF,TRBJ1-1,TRBV27,.
CASSDLTGTALQETQYF,TRBJ2-5,TRBV19,.
CASSRLLTDTQYF,TRBJ2-3,TRBV10-1,.
CASSWGLGGSYEQYF,TRBJ2-7,TRBV19,.
CSVEGESANTGELFF,TRBJ2-2,TRBV29-1,.
CASSEFEAGVGTDTQYF,TRBJ2-3,TRBV6-1,.
CASSLTSAEQYF,TRBJ2-7,TRBV7-2,.
CASMQREQYF,TRBJ2-7,TRBV19,few
CASSDGISYEQYF,TRBJ2-7,TRBV9,once
CASSEALTGELFF,TRBJ2-2,TRBV6-1,.
CASSPFPGRIYEQYF,TRBJ2-7,TRBV6-5,.
CASSYRAAYEQYF,TRBJ2-7,TRBV27,once
CASSLRDRGPDTQYF,TRBJ2-3,TRBV13,.
CASSPWGGNEQFF,TRBJ2-1,TRBV7-2,.
CASSSGTPSYEQYF,TRBJ2-7,TRBV9,.
CASSDIAGNYNEQFF,TRBJ2-1,TRBV6-1,once
CASSLVSGRDTQYF,TRBJ2-3,TRBV13,.
CASRRGQVGNEQFF,TRBJ2-1,TRBV10-3,.
CASSSVTGRYGYTF,TRBJ1-2,TRBV5-6,.
CAWSVDSYNSPLHF,TRBJ1-6,TRBV30,.